This entry describes one TCR beta chain. Its antigen is currently unknown. Some clones are missing from TCRdb's copy, which holds only in-frame ones; the method was immunoSEQ multiplex PCR. The sample contains about 150,000 clones, around nine tenths of which appear only once. The record originates from a study of T cell responses to AZD1222 COVID-19 vaccine. For the study at large: Second-dose schedules of about 4 or about 12 weeks were combined. Study-level results: Baseline seropositives among AZD1222 recipients totaled only five to seven. Reportedly, nearly half of unique spike TCRs recognized epitopes outside B.1.351/B.1.1.7 mutations. Spike-specific TCR depth and breadth grew after two AZD1222 doses.

This CDR3 contains 13 residues. Trimming cost V 5 bases and J 5 bases; bases outside gene matches: 3. Germline V lookup: CDR1 MNHEY, CDR2 SVGAGI. The sequence derives from an adult in good health. The sequenced sample was peripheral blood, obtained on day 0 of AZD1222 vaccination. The V and J genes are TRBV6-5 and TRBJ2-1, with TRBD1 matching over 7 bases. CDR3 amino acids: CASSKQGNNEQFF. CDR3 DNA: TGTGCCAGCAGTAAACAGGGGAACAATGAGCAGTTCTTC.